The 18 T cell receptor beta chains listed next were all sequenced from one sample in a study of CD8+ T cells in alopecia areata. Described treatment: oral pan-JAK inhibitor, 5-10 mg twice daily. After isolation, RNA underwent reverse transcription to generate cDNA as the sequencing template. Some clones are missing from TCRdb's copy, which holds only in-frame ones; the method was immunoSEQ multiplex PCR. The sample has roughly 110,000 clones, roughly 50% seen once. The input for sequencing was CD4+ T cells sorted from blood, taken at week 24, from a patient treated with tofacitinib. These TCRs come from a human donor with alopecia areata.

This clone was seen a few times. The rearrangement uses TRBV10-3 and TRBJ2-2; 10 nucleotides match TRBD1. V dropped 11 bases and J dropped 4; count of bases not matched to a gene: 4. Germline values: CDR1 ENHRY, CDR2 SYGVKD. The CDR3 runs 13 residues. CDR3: CAVRDRGTGELFF. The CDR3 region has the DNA TGTGCCGTCCGGGACAGGGGCACCGGGGAGCTGTTTTTT.

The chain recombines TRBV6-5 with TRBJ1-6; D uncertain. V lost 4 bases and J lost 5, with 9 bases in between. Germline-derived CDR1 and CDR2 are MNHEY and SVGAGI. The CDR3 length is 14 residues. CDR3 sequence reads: CASSFRANNSPLHF. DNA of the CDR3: TGTGCCAGCAGTTTCAGAGCCAATAATTCACCCCTCCACTTT.

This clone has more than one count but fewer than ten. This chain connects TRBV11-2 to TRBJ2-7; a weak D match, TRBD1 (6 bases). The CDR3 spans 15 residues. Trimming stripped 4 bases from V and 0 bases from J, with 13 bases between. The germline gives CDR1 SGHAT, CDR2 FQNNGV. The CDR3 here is CASSYVQGSSYEQYF. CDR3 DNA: TGTGCCAGCAGCTACGTACAGGGATCCTCCTACGAGCAGTACTTC.

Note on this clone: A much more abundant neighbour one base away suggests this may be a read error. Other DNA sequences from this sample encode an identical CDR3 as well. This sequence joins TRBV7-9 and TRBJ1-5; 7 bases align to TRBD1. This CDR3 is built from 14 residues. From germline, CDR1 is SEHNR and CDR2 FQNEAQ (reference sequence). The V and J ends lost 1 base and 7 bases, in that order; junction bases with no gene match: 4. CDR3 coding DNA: TGTGCCAGCAGCTTAGGACAGGGAGGGCAGCCCCAGCATTTT. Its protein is CASSLGQGGQPQHF.

The CDR3 region has the DNA TGCGCCAGCAGCCAAGAGGGGGGACAGGTTGGGACCGGGGAGCTGTTTTTT. Its translation is CASSQEGGQVGTGELFF. The chain combines TRBV4-3 with TRBJ2-2; the match to TRBD1 covers 8 bases. Germline loops: CDR1 LGHNA, CDR2 YSLEER. The CDR3 is made up of 17 amino acids. The J segment lost 5 bases and the V segment lost 0 bases, leaving 8 bases of the junction unmatched.

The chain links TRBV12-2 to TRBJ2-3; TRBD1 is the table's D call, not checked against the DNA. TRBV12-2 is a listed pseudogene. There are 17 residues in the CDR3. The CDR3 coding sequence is TGTGCAAGTCGCTTAGCCTTGACAGCGAAAAACTCCGATACGCAGTATTTT. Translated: CASRLALTAKNSDTQYF.

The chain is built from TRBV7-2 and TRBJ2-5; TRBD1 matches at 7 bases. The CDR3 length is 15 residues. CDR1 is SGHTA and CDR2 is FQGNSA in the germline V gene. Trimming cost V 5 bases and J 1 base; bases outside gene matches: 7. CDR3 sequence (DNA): TGTGCCAGCAGCACATGGGGACAGCGCCAAGAGACCCAGTACTTC. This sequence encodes CASSTWGQRQETQYF.

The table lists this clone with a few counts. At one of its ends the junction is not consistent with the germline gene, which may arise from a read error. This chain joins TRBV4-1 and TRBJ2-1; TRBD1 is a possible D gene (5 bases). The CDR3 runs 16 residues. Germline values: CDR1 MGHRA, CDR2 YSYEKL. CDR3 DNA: TGCGTCAGCTTAGATCAGGGAAAAGTGCTCTACAATGAGCAGTTCTTC. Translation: CVSLDQGKVLYNEQFF.

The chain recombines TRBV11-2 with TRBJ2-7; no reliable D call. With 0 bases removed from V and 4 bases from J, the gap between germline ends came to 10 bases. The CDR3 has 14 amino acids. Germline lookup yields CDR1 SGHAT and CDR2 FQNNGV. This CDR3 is CASSLDGPSYEQYF. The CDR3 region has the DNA TGTGCCAGCAGCTTAGACGGACCATCATACGAGCAGTACTTC. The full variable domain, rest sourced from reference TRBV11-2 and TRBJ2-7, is EAGVAQSPRYKIIEKRQSVAFWCNPISGHATLYWYQQILGQGPKLLIQFQNNGVVDDSQLPKDRFSAERLKGVDSTLKIQPAKLEDSAVYLCASSLDGPSYEQYFGPGTRLTVT.

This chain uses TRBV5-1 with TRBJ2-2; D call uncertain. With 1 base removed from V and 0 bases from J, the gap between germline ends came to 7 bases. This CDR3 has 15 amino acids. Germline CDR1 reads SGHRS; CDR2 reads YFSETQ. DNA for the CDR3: TGCGCCAGCAGCTTGAGGCAGGCGAACACCGGGGAGCTGTTTTTT. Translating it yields CASSLRQANTGELFF.

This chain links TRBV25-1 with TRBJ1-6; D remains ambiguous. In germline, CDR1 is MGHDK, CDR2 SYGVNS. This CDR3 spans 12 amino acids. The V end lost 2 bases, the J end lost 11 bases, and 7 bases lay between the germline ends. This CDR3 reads CASSETIAPLHF. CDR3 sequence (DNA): TGTGCCAGCAGTGAAACCATAGCACCCCTCCACTTT.

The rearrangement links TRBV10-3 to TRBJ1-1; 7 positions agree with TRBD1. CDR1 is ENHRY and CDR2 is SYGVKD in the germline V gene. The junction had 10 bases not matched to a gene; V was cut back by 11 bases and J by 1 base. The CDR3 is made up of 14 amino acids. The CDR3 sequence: CAATVGGSNTEAFF. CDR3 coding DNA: TGTGCCGCCACAGTAGGGGGCTCGAACACTGAAGCTTTCTTT.

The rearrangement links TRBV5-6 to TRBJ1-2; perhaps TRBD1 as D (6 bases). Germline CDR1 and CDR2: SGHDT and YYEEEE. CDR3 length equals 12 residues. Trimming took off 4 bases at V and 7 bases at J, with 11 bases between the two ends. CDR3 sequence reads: CASSRQAGGYTF. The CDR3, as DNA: TGTGCCAGCAGCCGACAGGCTGGTGGCTACACCTTC. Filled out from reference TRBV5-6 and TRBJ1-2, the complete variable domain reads DAGVTQSPTHLIKTRGQQVTLRCSPKSGHDTVSWYQQALGQGPQFIFQYYEEEERQRGNFPDRFSGHQFPNYSSELNVNALLLGDSALYLCASSRQAGGYTFGSGTRLTVV.

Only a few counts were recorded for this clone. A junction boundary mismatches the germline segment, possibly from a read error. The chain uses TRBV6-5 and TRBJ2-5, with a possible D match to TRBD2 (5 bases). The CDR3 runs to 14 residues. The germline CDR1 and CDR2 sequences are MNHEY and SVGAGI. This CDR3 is CAISDQLDQETQYF. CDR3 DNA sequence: TGTGCCATCAGTGATCAACTAGATCAAGAGACCCAGTACTTC.

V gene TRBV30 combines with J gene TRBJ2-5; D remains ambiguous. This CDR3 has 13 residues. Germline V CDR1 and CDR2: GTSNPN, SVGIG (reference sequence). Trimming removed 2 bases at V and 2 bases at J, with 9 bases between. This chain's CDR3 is CAWSRQRQETQYF. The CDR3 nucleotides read TGTGCCTGGAGTCGCCAGCGACAAGAGACCCAGTACTTC.

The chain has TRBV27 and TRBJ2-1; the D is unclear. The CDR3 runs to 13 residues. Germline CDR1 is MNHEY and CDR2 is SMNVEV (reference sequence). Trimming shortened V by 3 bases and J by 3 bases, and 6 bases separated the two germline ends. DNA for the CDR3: TGTGCCAGCAGTTTCGGAAACTACAATGAGCAGTTCTTC. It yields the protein CASSFGNYNEQFF.

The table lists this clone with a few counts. CDR3 amino acids: CASSIRPSGANQPQHF. Written as DNA, the CDR3 is TGTGCCAGTAGTATACGGCCCTCAGGGGCAAATCAGCCCCAGCATTTT. This chain links TRBV19 with TRBJ1-5, with D possibly matching TRBD1 (6 bases). The V and J ends lost 2 bases and 4 bases respectively, with 15 bases between them. The length of the CDR3 is 16 residues. From germline, CDR1 is LNHDA and CDR2 SQIVND (reference sequence).

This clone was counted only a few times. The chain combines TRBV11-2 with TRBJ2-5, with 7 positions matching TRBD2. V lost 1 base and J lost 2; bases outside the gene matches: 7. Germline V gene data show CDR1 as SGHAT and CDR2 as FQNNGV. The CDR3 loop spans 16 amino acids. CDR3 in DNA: TGTGCCAGCAGCTTAGGTGTTGGCGGGGGTCAAGAGACCCAGTACTTC. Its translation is CASSLGVGGGQETQYF. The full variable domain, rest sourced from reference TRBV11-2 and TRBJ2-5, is EAGVAQSPRYKIIEKRQSVAFWCNPISGHATLYWYQQILGQGPKLLIQFQNNGVVDDSQLPKDRFSAERLKGVDSTLKIQPAKLEDSAVYLCASSLGVGGGQETQYFGPGTRLLVL.